This T cell receptor (beta chain) was captured by sequencing in a study of T cells in Graves' hyperthyroidism and ophthalmopathy. The study, taken as a whole, reports: Blood held most thyroid clonotypes expanded above 0.001 frequency.

Uncontrolled infection, other autoimmune disease, pregnancy or lactation disqualified patients from enrolment. Every diagnosis used clinical symptoms, serum thyroxine and TRAb, thyroid ultrasound and orbital computed tomography. CDR1 is MNHNS and CDR2 is SASEGT in the germline V gene. The CDR3 is made up of 14 amino acids. Trimming took 4 bases from V and 3 from J, leaving 13 bases between them. This clonotype was recorded many times. What it binds is unknown. Using RNA transcripts as the source, TCR beta CDR3 regions were amplified. TCR CDR3 regions were first amplified by RT-PCR with HTBI primers. From the multiplex PCR reads, TCRdb called clonotypes with MiXCR, one entry per CDR3 protein. The repertoire holds a few hundred thousand distinct CDR3 sequences, 15% to 18% seen once, with just under 8% in the top ten.

The rearrangement links TRBV6-1 to TRBJ2-7, with D maybe TRBD1 (5 bases). The sequence was obtained from a woman younger than 35 with Graves' hyperthyroidism. The sequencing input was blood. The CDR3 nucleotides read TGTGCCAGCAGTGCCGCACTCAGGGACTACGAGCAGTACTTC. This sequence encodes CASSAALRDYEQYF.